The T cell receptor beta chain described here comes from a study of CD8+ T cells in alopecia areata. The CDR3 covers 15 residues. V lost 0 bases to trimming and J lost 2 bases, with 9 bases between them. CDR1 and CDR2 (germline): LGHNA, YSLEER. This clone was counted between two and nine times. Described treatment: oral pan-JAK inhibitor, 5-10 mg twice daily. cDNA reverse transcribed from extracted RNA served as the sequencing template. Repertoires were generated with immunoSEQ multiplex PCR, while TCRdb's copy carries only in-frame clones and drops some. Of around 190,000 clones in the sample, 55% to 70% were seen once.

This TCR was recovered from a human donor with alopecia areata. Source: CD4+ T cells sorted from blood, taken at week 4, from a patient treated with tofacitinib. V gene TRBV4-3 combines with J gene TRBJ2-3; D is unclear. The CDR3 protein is CASSQDLFYTDTQYF. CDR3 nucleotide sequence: TGCGCCAGCAGCCAAGATCTATTTTACACAGATACGCAGTATTTT.